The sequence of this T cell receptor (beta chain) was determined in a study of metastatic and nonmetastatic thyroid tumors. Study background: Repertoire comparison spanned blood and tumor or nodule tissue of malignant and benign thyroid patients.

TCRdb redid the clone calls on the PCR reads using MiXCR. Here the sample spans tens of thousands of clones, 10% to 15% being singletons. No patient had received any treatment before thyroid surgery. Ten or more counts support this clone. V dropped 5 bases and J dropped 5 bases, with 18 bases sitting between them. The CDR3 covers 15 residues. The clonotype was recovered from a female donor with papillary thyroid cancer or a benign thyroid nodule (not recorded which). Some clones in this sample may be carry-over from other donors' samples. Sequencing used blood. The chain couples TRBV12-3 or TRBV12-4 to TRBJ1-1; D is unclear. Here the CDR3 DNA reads TGTGCCAGCAGTCCCCCGAGACCGCGGGGAACTGAAGCTTTCTTT. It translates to CASSPPRPRGTEAFF.